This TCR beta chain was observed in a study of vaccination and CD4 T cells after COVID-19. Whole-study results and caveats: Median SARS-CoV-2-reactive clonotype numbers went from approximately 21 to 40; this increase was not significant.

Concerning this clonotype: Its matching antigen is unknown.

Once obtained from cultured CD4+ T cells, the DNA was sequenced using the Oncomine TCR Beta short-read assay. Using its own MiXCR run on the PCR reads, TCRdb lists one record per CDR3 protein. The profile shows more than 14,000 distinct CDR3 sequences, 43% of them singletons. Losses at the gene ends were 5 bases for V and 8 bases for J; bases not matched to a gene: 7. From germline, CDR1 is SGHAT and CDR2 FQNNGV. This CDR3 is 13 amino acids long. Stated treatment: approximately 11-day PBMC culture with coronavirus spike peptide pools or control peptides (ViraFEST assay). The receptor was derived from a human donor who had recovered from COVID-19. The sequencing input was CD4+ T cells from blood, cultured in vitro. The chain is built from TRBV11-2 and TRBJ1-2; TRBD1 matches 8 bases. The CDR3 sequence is CASSIGQGGGYTF. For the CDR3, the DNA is TGTGCCAGCAGCATAGGACAGGGAGGCGGCTACACCTTC.